Listed below are T cell receptor beta chains from one sample, sequenced in a study of CD8 T cells in Susac syndrome. TCRdb redid the calling of the immunoSEQ multiplex PCR reads with MiXCR, one entry per CDR3 protein. This table holds 130,000 or so distinct CDR3 sequences, under 95% found once. The sample taken for sequencing was CD8+ T cells from PBMCs. The receptors were gathered from a human donor with multiple sclerosis. The CDR3 runs from the conserved cysteine through the conserved F or W. The D gene is left open where the match is weak. Size values are once, few and many counts, or a class for expanded clones, and some rows have none.

v_call: TRBV12-3/TRBV12-4
d_call: .
j_call: TRBJ2-3
clone_size: .
cdr3_nt: TGTGCCAGCAGTTTAAGCGAGCGGTGGGATACGCAGTATTTT
cdr3_aa: CASSLSERWDTQYF

v_call: TRBV30
d_call: TRBD2
j_call: TRBJ2-2
clone_size: .
cdr3_nt: TGTGCCTGGAGCCTCTTAGCGGGAACCGGGGAGCTGTTTTTT
cdr3_aa: CAWSLLAGTGELFF

v_call: TRBV28
d_call: .
j_call: TRBJ2-5
clone_size: .
cdr3_nt: TGTGCCAGCAGTTTATCAAACGGGGGGACCCAGTACTTC
cdr3_aa: CASSLSNGGTQYF

v_call: TRBV2
d_call: .
j_call: TRBJ2-1
clone_size: .
cdr3_nt: TGTGCCAGCAGTGGGAGACAGGTCGATGGTTCCATCAATGAGCAGTTCTTC
cdr3_aa: CASSGRQVDGSINEQFF

v_call: TRBV6-2/TRBV6-3
d_call: .
j_call: TRBJ2-7
clone_size: .
cdr3_nt: TGTGCCAGCAGAACGGGCTTCGGGTACGAGCAGTACTTC
cdr3_aa: CASRTGFGYEQYF

v_call: TRBV7-9
d_call: .
j_call: TRBJ1-1
clone_size: .
cdr3_nt: TGTGCCAGCAGTTACGCAGGGGAAGCTTTCTTT
cdr3_aa: CASSYAGEAFF

v_call: TRBV28
d_call: TRBD2
j_call: TRBJ2-3
clone_size: .
cdr3_nt: TGTGCCAGCAGTTTATCTGGGGGGGTTGATACGCAGTATTTT
cdr3_aa: CASSLSGGVDTQYF

v_call: TRBV5-5
d_call: .
j_call: TRBJ2-7
clone_size: .
cdr3_nt: TGTGCCAGCAGCTACGGCGGTGGGGGTCTCGAGTACTTC
cdr3_aa: CASSYGGGGLEYF

v_call: TRBV29-1
d_call: .
j_call: TRBJ2-5
clone_size: .
cdr3_nt: TGCAGCGTTGAATTGACAGGTCCGGAGTCCCAGTACTTC
cdr3_aa: CSVELTGPESQYF

v_call: TRBV30
d_call: .
j_call: TRBJ2-7
clone_size: .
cdr3_nt: TGTGCCTGGAATTTGGGGAGCTCCTACGAGCAGTACTTC
cdr3_aa: CAWNLGSSYEQYF

v_call: TRBV7-9
d_call: TRBD1
j_call: TRBJ2-7
clone_size: .
cdr3_nt: TGTGCCAGCAGCTTTAGGGTAAAACAGGGGAATTATGGCGAGCAGTACTTC
cdr3_aa: CASSFRVKQGNYGEQYF

v_call: TRBV29-1
d_call: .
j_call: TRBJ2-2
clone_size: .
cdr3_nt: TGCAGCGTTGATTTAGGCAGGGAGGAAACCGGGGAGCTGTTTTTT
cdr3_aa: CSVDLGREETGELFF

v_call: TRBV19
d_call: .
j_call: TRBJ1-1
clone_size: .
cdr3_nt: TGTGCCAGTAGTATAGCCGGCAGGGGACCCGAAGCTTTCTTT
cdr3_aa: CASSIAGRGPEAFF

v_call: TRBV10-1
d_call: TRBD1
j_call: TRBJ1-1
clone_size: .
cdr3_nt: TGCGCCAGCCTCCTGGGACAGGGAAGGAGGAGCACTGAAGCTTTCTTT
cdr3_aa: CASLLGQGRRSTEAFF

v_call: TRBV12-3/TRBV12-4
d_call: .
j_call: TRBJ2-5
clone_size: .
cdr3_nt: TGTGCCAGCAGTTTGGGTGCGTCAGGAGAGCAAGAGACCCAGTACTTC
cdr3_aa: CASSLGASGEQETQYF

v_call: TRBV15
d_call: TRBD2
j_call: TRBJ2-3
clone_size: .
cdr3_nt: TGTGCCACCAGCAGAGATAGCGGGGCCACAGATACGCAGTATTTT
cdr3_aa: CATSRDSGATDTQYF

v_call: TRBV11-2
d_call: TRBD2
j_call: TRBJ2-5
clone_size: few
cdr3_nt: TGTGCCAGCAGCCCCAAGACCGGGACTAGCGCAGAGACCCAGTACTTC
cdr3_aa: CASSPKTGTSAETQYF

v_call: TRBV4-1
d_call: TRBD1
j_call: TRBJ1-5
clone_size: .
cdr3_nt: TGCGCCAGCAGCCAAGTTTCGGTAGGGTGGGACAGGGGGTTAGATCAGCCCCAGCATTTT
cdr3_aa: CASSQVSVGWDRGLDQPQHF

v_call: TRBV20-1
d_call: .
j_call: TRBJ1-1
clone_size: .
cdr3_nt: TGCAGTGCTAGGGAGGGGGAAAGTGAAGCTTTCTTT
cdr3_aa: CSAREGESEAFF

v_call: TRBV13
d_call: .
j_call: TRBJ2-1
clone_size: once
cdr3_nt: TGTGCCAGCAGCCGTATGGCGGCCTACAATGAGCAGTTCTTC
cdr3_aa: CASSRMAAYNEQFF

v_call: TRBV10-3
d_call: .
j_call: TRBJ2-3
clone_size: .
cdr3_nt: TGTGCCATCAGCGGGGGCGGGATTAGCACAGATACGCAGTATTTT
cdr3_aa: CAISGGGISTDTQYF

v_call: TRBV4-3
d_call: .
j_call: TRBJ2-3
clone_size: .
cdr3_nt: TGCGCCAGCAGCCAAGATGGGGTGGGGTTCACAGATACGCAGTATTTT
cdr3_aa: CASSQDGVGFTDTQYF

v_call: TRBV16
d_call: TRBD2
j_call: TRBJ2-3
clone_size: .
cdr3_nt: TGTGCCAGCAGACTGACTAGCGGGCCTACAGATACGCAGTATTTT
cdr3_aa: CASRLTSGPTDTQYF

v_call: TRBV6-5
d_call: TRBD1
j_call: TRBJ2-7
clone_size: .
cdr3_nt: TGTGCCAGCAGTTGGGCTAGGACAGGCGGCTCCTACGAGCAGTACTTC
cdr3_aa: CASSWARTGGSYEQYF

v_call: TRBV20-1
d_call: TRBD2
j_call: TRBJ2-3
clone_size: .
cdr3_nt: TGCAGTGCTCCCATCGGACTAGCGGGAGACTCAGATACGCAGTATTTT
cdr3_aa: CSAPIGLAGDSDTQYF

v_call: TRBV27
d_call: .
j_call: TRBJ2-7
clone_size: .
cdr3_nt: TGTGCCAGCAGTTTATCAGGCTGGGCCACCTACGAGCAGTACTTC
cdr3_aa: CASSLSGWATYEQYF

v_call: TRBV27
d_call: .
j_call: TRBJ1-2
clone_size: .
cdr3_nt: TGTGCCAGCAGTTTACGAGGGGCAGGCTATGGCTACACCTTC
cdr3_aa: CASSLRGAGYGYTF

v_call: TRBV6-1
d_call: .
j_call: TRBJ1-1
clone_size: once
cdr3_nt: TGTGCCAGCAGTGAAGGGCCCACAGACCGGTTCGCTGAAGCTTTCTTT
cdr3_aa: CASSEGPTDRFAEAFF

v_call: TRBV19
d_call: .
j_call: TRBJ1-2
clone_size: .
cdr3_nt: TGTGCCAGTAGTGCCTACAGAGAAGGCGGCTACACCTTC
cdr3_aa: CASSAYREGGYTF

v_call: TRBV28
d_call: .
j_call: TRBJ2-7
clone_size: once
cdr3_nt: TGTGCCAGCAAATTTATACCAGAAGCCTACGAGCAGTACTTC
cdr3_aa: CASKFIPEAYEQYF

v_call: TRBV20-1
d_call: .
j_call: TRBJ2-7
clone_size: .
cdr3_nt: TGCAGTGCTACCCAAAAAGGGGAACAGGTCCACCTTTTTGACGAGCAGTACTTC
cdr3_aa: CSATQKGEQVHLFDEQYF